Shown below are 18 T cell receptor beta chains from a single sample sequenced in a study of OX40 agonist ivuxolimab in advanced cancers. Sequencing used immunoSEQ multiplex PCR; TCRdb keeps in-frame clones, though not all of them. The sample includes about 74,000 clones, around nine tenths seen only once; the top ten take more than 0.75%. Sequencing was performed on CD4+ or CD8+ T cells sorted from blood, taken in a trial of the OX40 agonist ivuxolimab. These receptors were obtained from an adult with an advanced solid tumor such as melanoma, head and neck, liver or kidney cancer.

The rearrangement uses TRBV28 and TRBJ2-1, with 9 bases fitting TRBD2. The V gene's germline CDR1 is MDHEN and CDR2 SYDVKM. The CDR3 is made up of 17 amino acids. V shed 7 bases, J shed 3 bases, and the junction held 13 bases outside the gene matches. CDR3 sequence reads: CASNLGGTSGYYNEQFF. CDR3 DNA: TGTGCCAGCAACCTGGGTGGTACTAGCGGGTACTACAATGAGCAGTTCTTC.

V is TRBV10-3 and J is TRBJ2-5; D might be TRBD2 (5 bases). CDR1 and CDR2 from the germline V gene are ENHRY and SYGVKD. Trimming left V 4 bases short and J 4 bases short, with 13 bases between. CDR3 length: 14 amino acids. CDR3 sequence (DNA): TGTGCCATCAGTGCGAACGGAGAGGGAGAGACCCAGTACTTC. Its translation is CAISANGEGETQYF.

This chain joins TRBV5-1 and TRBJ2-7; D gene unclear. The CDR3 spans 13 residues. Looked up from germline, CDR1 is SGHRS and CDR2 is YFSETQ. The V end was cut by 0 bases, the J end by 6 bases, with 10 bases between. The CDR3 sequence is CASSLGLELEQYF. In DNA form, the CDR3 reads TGCGCCAGCAGCTTGGGCTTAGAGCTCGAGCAGTACTTC.

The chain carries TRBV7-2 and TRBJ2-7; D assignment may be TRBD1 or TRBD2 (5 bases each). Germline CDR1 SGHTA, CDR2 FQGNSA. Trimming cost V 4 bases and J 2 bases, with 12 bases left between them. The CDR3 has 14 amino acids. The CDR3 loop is CASSSHGAPYEQYF. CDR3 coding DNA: TGTGCCAGCAGCTCGCACGGGGCCCCCTACGAGCAGTACTTC. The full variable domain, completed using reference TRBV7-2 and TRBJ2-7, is GAGVSQSPSNKVTEKGKDVELRCDPISGHTALYWYRQSLGQGLEFLIYFQGNSAPDKSGLPSDRFSAERTGGSVSTLTIQRTQQEDSAVYLCASSSHGAPYEQYFGPGTRLTVT.

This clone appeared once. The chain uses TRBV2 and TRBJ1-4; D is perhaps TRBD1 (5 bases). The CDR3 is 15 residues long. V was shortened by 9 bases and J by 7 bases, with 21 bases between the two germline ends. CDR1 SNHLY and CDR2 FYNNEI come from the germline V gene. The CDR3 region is CARPCERDYSEKLFF. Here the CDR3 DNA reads TGTGCCAGGCCGTGTGAGCGGGACTATAGTGAAAAACTGTTTTTT.

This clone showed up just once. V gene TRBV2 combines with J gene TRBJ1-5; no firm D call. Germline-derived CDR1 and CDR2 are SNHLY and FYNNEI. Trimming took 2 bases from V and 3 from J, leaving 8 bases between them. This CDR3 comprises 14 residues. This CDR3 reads CASSESSNNQPQHF. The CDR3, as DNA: TGTGCCAGCAGTGAAAGCAGTAACAATCAGCCCCAGCATTTT.

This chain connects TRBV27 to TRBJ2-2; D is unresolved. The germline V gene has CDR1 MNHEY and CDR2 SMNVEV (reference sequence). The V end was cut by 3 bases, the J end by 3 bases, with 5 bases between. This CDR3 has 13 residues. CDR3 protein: CASSLGYTGELFF. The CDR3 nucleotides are TGTGCCAGCAGTTTGGGGTACACCGGGGAGCTGTTTTTT.

The chain's CDR3 is CASSLGGRRGETQYF. DNA of the CDR3: TGTGCCAGCAGCTTAGGAGGGCGGAGAGGAGAGACCCAGTACTTC. This chain uses TRBV5-6 with TRBJ2-5; D is possibly TRBD2 (6 bases). CDR1 SGHDT and CDR2 YYEEEE come from the germline V gene. The CDR3 is made up of 15 amino acids. V shed 2 bases and J shed 4 bases, with 15 bases lying between them.

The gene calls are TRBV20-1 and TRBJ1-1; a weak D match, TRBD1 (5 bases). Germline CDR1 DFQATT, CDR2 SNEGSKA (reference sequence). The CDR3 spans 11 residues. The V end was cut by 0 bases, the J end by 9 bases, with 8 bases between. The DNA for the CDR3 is TGCAGTGCTAGAGATTCAGGGAAAGCTTTCTTT. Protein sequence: CSARDSGKAFF.

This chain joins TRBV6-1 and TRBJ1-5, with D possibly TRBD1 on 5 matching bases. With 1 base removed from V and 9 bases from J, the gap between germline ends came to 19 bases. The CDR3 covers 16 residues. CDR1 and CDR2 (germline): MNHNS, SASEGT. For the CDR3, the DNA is TGTGCCAGCAGTGAAGTTGACCCCAGGGTTCTTGGGCCCCAGCATTTT. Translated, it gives CASSEVDPRVLGPQHF.

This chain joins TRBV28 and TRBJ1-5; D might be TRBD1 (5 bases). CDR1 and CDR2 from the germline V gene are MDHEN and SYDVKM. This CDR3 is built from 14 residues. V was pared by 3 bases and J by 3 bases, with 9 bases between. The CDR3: CASSFLGLNQPQHF. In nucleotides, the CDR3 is TGTGCCAGCAGTTTCTTGGGGCTCAATCAGCCCCAGCATTTT.

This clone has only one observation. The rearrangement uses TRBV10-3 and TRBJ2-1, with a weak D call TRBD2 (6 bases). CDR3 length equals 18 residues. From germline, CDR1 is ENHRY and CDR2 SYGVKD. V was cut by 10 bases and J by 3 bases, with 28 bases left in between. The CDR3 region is CATHVGGGLLLDYNEQFF. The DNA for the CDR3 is TGTGCCACCCATGTGGGGGGTGGATTGTTACTCGACTACAATGAGCAGTTCTTC.

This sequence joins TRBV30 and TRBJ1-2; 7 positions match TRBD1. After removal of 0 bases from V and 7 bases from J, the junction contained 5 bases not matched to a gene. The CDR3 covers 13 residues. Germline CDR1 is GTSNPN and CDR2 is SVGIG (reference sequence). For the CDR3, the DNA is TGTGCCTGGAGTGTACAGGGGAGTAGTGGCTACACCTTC. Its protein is CAWSVQGSSGYTF. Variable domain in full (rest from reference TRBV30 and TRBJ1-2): SQTIHQWPATLVQPVGSPLSLECTVEGTSNPNLYWYRQAAGRGLQLLFYSVGIGQISSEVPQNLSASRPQDRQFILSSKKLLLSDSGFYLCAWSVQGSSGYTFGSGTRLTVV.

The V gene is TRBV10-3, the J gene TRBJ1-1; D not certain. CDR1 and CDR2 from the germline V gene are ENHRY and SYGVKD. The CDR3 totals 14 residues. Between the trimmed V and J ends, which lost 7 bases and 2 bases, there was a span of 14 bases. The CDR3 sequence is CAITASFSNTEAFF. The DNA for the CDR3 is TGTGCCATCACGGCTAGTTTTTCCAACACTGAAGCTTTCTTT.

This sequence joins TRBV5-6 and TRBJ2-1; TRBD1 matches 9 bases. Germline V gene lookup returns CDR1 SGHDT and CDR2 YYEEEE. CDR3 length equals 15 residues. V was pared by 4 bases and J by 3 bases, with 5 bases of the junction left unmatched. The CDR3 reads CASSRRTGVYNEQFF. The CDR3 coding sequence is TGTGCCAGCAGCCGCAGGACAGGGGTCTACAATGAGCAGTTCTTC.

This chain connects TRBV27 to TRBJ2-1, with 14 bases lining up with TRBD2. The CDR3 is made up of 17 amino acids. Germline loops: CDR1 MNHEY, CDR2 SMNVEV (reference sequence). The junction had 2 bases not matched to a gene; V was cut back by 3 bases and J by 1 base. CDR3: CASSLTSGRASYNEQFF. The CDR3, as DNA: TGTGCCAGCAGTTTGACTAGCGGGAGGGCGTCCTACAATGAGCAGTTCTTC.

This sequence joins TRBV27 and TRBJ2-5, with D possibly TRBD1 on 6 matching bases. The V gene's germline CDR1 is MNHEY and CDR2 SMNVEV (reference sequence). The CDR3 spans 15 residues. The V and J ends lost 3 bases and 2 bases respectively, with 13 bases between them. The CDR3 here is CASSFRGQLQETQYF. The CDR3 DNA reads TGTGCCAGCAGTTTTCGGGGACAACTACAAGAGACCCAGTACTTC.

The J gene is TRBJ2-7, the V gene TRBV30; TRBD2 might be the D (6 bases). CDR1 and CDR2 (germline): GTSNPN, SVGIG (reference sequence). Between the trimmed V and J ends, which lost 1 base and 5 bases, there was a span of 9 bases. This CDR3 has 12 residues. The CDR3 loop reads CAWSETGDEQYF. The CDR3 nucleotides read TGTGCCTGGAGTGAAACGGGAGACGAGCAGTACTTC.